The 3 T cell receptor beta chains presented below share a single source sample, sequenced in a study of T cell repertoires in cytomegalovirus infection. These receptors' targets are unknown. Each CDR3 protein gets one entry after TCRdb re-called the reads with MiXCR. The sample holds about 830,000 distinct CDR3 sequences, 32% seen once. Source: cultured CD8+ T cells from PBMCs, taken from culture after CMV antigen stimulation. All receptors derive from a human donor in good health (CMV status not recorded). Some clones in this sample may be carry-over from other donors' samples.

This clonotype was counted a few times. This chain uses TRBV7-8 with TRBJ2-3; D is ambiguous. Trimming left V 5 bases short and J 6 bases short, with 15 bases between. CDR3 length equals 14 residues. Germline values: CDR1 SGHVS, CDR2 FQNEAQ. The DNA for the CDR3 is TGTGCCAGCAGCCTACCACAAACCGGGGATACGCAGTATTTT. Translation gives CASSLPQTGDTQYF.

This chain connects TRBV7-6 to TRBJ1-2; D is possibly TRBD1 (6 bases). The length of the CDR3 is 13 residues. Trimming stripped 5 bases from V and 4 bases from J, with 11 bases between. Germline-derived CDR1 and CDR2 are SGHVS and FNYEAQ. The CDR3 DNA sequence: TGTGCCAGCAGCCGAGGGGGAATCTATGGCTACACCTTC. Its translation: CASSRGGIYGYTF.

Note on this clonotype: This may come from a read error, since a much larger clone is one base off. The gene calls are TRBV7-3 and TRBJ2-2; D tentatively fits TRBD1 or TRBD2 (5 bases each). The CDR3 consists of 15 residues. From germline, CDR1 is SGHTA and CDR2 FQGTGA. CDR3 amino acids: CANPGPKLDTGELLF. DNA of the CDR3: TGTGCCAATCCGGGTCCCAAGTTGGACACCGGGGAGCTGCTTTTT. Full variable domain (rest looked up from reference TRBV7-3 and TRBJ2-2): GAGVSQTPSNKVTEKGKYVELRCDPISGHTALYWYRQSLGQGPEFLIYFQGTGAADDSGLPNDRFFAVRPEGSVSTLKIQRTERGDSAVYLCANPGPKLDTGELLFGEGSRLTVL.